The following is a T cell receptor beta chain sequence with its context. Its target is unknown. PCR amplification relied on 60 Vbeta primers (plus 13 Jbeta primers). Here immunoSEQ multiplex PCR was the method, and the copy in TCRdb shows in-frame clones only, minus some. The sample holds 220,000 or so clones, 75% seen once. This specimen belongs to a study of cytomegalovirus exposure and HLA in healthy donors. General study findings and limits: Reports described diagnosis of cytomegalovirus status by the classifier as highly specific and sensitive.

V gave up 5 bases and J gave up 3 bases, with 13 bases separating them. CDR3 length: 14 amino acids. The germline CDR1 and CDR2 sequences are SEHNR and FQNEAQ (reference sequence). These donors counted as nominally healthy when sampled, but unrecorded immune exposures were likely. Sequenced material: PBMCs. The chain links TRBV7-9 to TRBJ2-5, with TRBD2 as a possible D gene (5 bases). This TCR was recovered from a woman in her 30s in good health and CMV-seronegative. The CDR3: CASSRTAREETQYF. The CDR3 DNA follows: TGTGCCAGCAGCCGAACGGCGAGGGAAGAGACCCAGTACTTC. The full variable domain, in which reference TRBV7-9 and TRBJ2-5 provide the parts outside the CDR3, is DTGVSQNPRHKITKRGQNVTFRCDPISEHNRLYWYRQTLGQGPEFLTYFQNEAQLEKSRLLSDRFSAERPKGSFSTLEIQRTEQGDSAMYLCASSRTAREETQYFGPGTRLLVL.